These 22 T cell receptor beta chains share one sample of origin, sequenced in a study of cytomegalovirus exposure and HLA in healthy donors. The PCR ran on 60 Vbeta and 13 Jbeta primers. Method: immunoSEQ multiplex PCR; TCRdb's copy keeps in-frame clones and lacks some. The sample includes about 130,000 clones, approximately 83% of them seen just once. The sequenced material came from PBMCs. The receptors come from a man aged 35-49 years in good health and CMV-seronegative.

This clone was counted between two and nine times. V and J are TRBV6-1 and TRBJ1-6; perhaps TRBD1 as D (5 bases). V was pared by 2 bases and J by 0 bases, with 5 bases between. Per the germline V gene, CDR1 is MNHNS and CDR2 is SASEGT. The CDR3 contains 15 residues. CDR3 coding DNA: TGTGCCAGCAGTGAACAGGGCTCCTATAATTCACCCCTCCACTTT. Its protein product is CASSEQGSYNSPLHF.

The rearrangement uses TRBV7-8 and TRBJ1-2; 9 bases are a match to TRBD1. This CDR3 contains 15 residues. V shed 4 bases, J shed 2 bases, and the junction held 5 bases outside the gene matches. Germline V gene lookup returns CDR1 SGHVS and CDR2 FQNEAQ. CDR3 region: CASSSTDRGNYGYTF. CDR3 nucleotides: TGTGCCAGCAGCTCGACGGACAGGGGAAACTATGGCTACACCTTC.

The V and J genes are TRBV6-4 and TRBJ1-6; the D is unclear. Between the trimmed V and J ends, which lost 2 bases and 7 bases, there was a span of 6 bases. The germline gives CDR1 MRHNA, CDR2 SNTAGT. The CDR3 covers 13 residues. CDR3 bases: TGTGCCAGCAGTGACGTTGAGAATTCACCCCTCCACTTT. It translates to CASSDVENSPLHF.

The chain couples TRBV6-5 to TRBJ2-5; 8 nucleotides match TRBD1. The CDR3 totals 15 residues. Germline lookup yields CDR1 MNHEY and CDR2 SVGAGI. Losses at the gene ends were 5 bases for V and 2 bases for J; bases not matched to a gene: 7. CDR3 DNA: TGTGCCAGCAGTCGCGGACAGGGTTGGCAAGAGACCCAGTACTTC. This codes for CASSRGQGWQETQYF.

V usage is TRBV7-2 and J usage is TRBJ2-1; 8 bases fit TRBD2. CDR1 is SGHTA, CDR2 FQGNSA, per germline. CDR3 size: 18 residues. V shed 2 bases and J 4 bases; nucleotides not matched to a gene: 13. Here the CDR3 DNA reads TGTGCCAGCAGCTTAACGAGGGGTGGCGGGGGGCGTTACAATGAGCAGTTCTTC. It translates to CASSLTRGGGGRYNEQFF.

This clone has more than one count but fewer than ten. V and J are TRBV11-2 and TRBJ2-7, with 8 positions matching TRBD2. There are 15 residues in the CDR3. The trim removed 3 bases at V and 7 bases at J, leaving 11 bases unmatched. Germline lookup yields CDR1 SGHAT and CDR2 FQNNGV. CDR3 in DNA: TGTGCCAGCAGCTTGGAGGGACTAGGGAGAGGTGAGCAGTACTTC. Amino acid sequence: CASSLEGLGRGEQYF.

This chain uses TRBV5-1 with TRBJ2-7; 7 nucleotides align to TRBD1. This CDR3 comprises 15 residues. Germline-derived CDR1 and CDR2 are SGHRS and YFSETQ. V shed 4 bases, J shed 7 bases, and the junction held 14 bases outside the gene matches. CDR3 amino acids: CASSDPGQGVREQYF. CDR3 in DNA: TGCGCCAGCAGCGACCCGGGGCAGGGGGTCCGAGAGCAGTACTTC.

The rearrangement uses TRBV9 and TRBJ2-3; 11 positions match TRBD1. In germline, CDR1 is SGDLS, CDR2 YYNGEE. V was clipped by 3 bases and J by 6 bases; unmatched bases: 3. The CDR3 is 14 amino acids. The CDR3 loop is CASSGTGGVDTQYF. The CDR3 DNA sequence: TGTGCCAGCAGCGGGACAGGGGGCGTTGATACGCAGTATTTT.

The gene calls are TRBV18 and TRBJ2-1; TRBD1 is a possible D gene (6 bases). The ends were cut back, 1 base at V and 6 bases at J, with 7 bases in the middle. The CDR3 totals 13 residues. The V gene's germline CDR1 is KGHSH and CDR2 LQKENI. The CDR3 bases are TGTGCCAGCTCACCACTACAGGGCAATGAGCAGTTCTTC. Translation gives CASSPLQGNEQFF.

This chain joins TRBV5-6 and TRBJ2-7; tentatively, D is TRBD2 (5 bases). This CDR3 has 15 amino acids. The V and J ends lost 4 bases and 3 bases respectively, with 17 bases between them. Germline-derived CDR1 and CDR2 are SGHDT and YYEEEE. CDR3 nucleotides: TGTGCCAGCAGCGGCGGCCCCGGGAACGTCTACGAGCAGTACTTC. This codes for CASSGGPGNVYEQYF.

This chain uses TRBV30 with TRBJ1-2; D might be TRBD1 (5 bases). Germline V gene data show CDR1 as GTSNPN and CDR2 as SVGIG (reference sequence). This CDR3 is built from 14 residues. Deletions cut 8 bases from V and 3 bases from J, with 19 bases between. The CDR3 here is CAIARAGGDYGYTF. CDR3 DNA: TGTGCCATAGCACGGGCGGGGGGAGACTATGGCTACACCTTC.

This chain links TRBV2 with TRBJ1-2; D is ambiguous. Between the trimmed V and J ends, which lost 1 base and 3 bases, there was a span of 12 bases. This CDR3 has 15 amino acids. The germline V gene has CDR1 SNHLY and CDR2 FYNNEI. The CDR3 nucleotides read TGTGCCAGCAGTGAAGAAGTAGAAGTGTACTATGGCTACACCTTC. This gives the protein CASSEEVEVYYGYTF.

The table lists this clone with a few counts. This rearrangement joins TRBV27 to TRBJ2-7; D is possibly TRBD2 (6 bases). The CDR3 sequence is 14 residues long. V lost 2 bases to trimming and J lost 3 bases, with 11 bases between them. Germline assignment: CDR1 MNHEY and CDR2 SMNVEV (reference sequence). The CDR3, as DNA: TGTGCCAGCAGTTTACCGGGACTGGACTACGAGCAGTACTTC. Translation gives CASSLPGLDYEQYF.

The J gene is TRBJ2-3, the V gene TRBV4-1; TRBD2 is a possible D gene (5 bases). V shed 2 bases and J shed 3 bases, with 9 bases lying between them. CDR1 and CDR2 from the germline V gene are MGHRA and YSYEKL. CDR3 length: 14 amino acids. CDR3: CASSQISGTDTQYF. In DNA form, the CDR3 reads TGCGCCAGCAGCCAAATATCGGGGACAGATACGCAGTATTTT.

This chain connects TRBV19 to TRBJ1-1, with a possible D match to TRBD1 (6 bases). The CDR3 has 14 amino acids. Germline lookup yields CDR1 LNHDA and CDR2 SQIVND (reference sequence). Trimming shortened V by 3 bases and J by 2 bases, and 10 bases separated the two germline ends. DNA of the CDR3: TGTGCCAGTAGTATTTCAGGGGACAACACTGAAGCTTTCTTT. This translates into CASSISGDNTEAFF.

CDR3 sequence (DNA): TGTGCCGTCAATGATAGGGGCCTTAACACTGAAGCTTTCTTT. Translated, it gives CAVNDRGLNTEAFF. J is TRBJ1-1 and V is TRBV10-3; tentatively, D is TRBD1 (5 bases). With 11 bases removed from V and 2 bases from J, the gap between germline ends came to 18 bases. Germline CDR1 and CDR2: ENHRY and SYGVKD. CDR3 size: 14 residues.

This chain connects TRBV7-9 to TRBJ2-7; TRBD1 matches 9 bases. CDR1 and CDR2 from the germline V gene are SEHNR and FQNEAQ (reference sequence). Trimming cost V 0 bases and J 3 bases; bases outside gene matches: 0. The CDR3 loop spans 14 amino acids. CDR3 in amino acids: CASSLADRGYEQYF. The CDR3 coding sequence is TGTGCCAGCAGCTTAGCGGACAGGGGCTACGAGCAGTACTTC. Combining the CDR3 with reference TRBV7-9 and TRBJ2-7 gives the whole variable domain DTGVSQNPRHKITKRGQNVTFRCDPISEHNRLYWYRQTLGQGPEFLTYFQNEAQLEKSRLLSDRFSAERPKGSFSTLEIQRTEQGDSAMYLCASSLADRGYEQYFGPGTRLTVT.

CDR3 DNA sequence: TGTGCCAGCAGTTTATTGGGAGGCGGGGCCAACGTCCTGACTTTC. As protein: CASSLLGGGANVLTF. The chain recombines TRBV27 with TRBJ2-6; tentatively, D is TRBD2 (6 bases). This CDR3 contains 15 residues. The V gene's germline CDR1 is MNHEY and CDR2 SMNVEV (reference sequence). V gave up 1 base and J gave up 4 bases, with 8 bases separating them. The entire variable domain, with the rest obtained from reference TRBV27 and TRBJ2-6, is as follows: EAQVTQNPRYLITVTGKKLTVTCSQNMNHEYMSWYRQDPGLGLRQIYYSMNVEVTDKGDVPEGYKVSRKEKRNFPLILESPSPNQTSLYFCASSLLGGGANVLTFGAGSRLTVL.

The chain carries TRBV5-1 and TRBJ1-3; no firm D call. Trimming shortened V by 3 bases and J by 4 bases, and 8 bases separated the two germline ends. The CDR3 runs 13 residues. Germline CDR1 and CDR2: SGHRS and YFSETQ. Here the CDR3 DNA reads TGCGCCAGCAGCTCCGACTCCGGAAACACCATATATTTT. Residues: CASSSDSGNTIYF.

The sample holds a few counts of this clone. The rearrangement joins TRBV6-1 to TRBJ2-7, with D possibly TRBD2 on 6 matching bases. V lost 7 bases to trimming and J lost 5 bases, with 15 bases between them. The CDR3 contains 13 residues. Germline CDR1 and CDR2: MNHNS and SASEGT. CDR3 sequence (DNA): TGTGCCAGCAAAGGCGGGAAAGGAGACGAGCAGTACTTC. Translating it yields CASKGGKGDEQYF.

This rearrangement joins TRBV27 to TRBJ2-7; 10 positions match TRBD2. The J segment lost 3 bases and the V segment lost 5 bases, leaving 4 bases of the junction unmatched. Germline CDR1 and CDR2: MNHEY and SMNVEV (reference sequence). This CDR3 has 14 residues. The CDR3 region has the DNA TGTGCCAGCAGTACCGCTAGCGGGAGCTACGAGCAGTACTTC. Translating gives CASSTASGSYEQYF.

The chain combines TRBV7-2 with TRBJ2-7, with 7 bases that match TRBD1. J was trimmed by 0 bases and V by 4 bases; bases with no gene match: 6. CDR1 and CDR2 from the germline V gene are SGHTA and FQGNSA. CDR3 length: 15 amino acids. CDR3 loop: CASSWTGRSSYEQYF. CDR3 coding DNA: TGTGCCAGCAGCTGGACAGGCAGGAGCTCCTACGAGCAGTACTTC.